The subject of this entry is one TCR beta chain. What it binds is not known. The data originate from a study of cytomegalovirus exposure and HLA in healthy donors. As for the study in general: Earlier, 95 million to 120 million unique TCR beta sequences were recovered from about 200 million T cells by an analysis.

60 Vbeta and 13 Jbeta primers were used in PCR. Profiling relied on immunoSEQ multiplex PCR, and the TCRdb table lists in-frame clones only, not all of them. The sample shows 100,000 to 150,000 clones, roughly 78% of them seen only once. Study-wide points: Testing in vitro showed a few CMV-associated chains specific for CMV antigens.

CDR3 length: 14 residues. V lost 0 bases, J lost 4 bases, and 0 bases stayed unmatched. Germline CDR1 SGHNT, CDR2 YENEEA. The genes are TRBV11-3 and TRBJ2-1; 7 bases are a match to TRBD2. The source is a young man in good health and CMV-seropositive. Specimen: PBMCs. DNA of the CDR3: TGTGCCAGCAGCTTAGAAGCGGGATACAATGAGCAGTTCTTC. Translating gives CASSLEAGYNEQFF.